These T cell receptor beta chains were read from a single sample in a study of blood T cell repertoires in COVID-19. Data came from immunoSEQ multiplex PCR; TCRdb stores just in-frame clones and leaves some out. The table includes around 230,000 clones, 75% to 85% detected once. The sequenced sample consisted of peripheral blood. Receptors were obtained from a man in his forties who had recovered from COVID-19. Each CDR3 is given without its conserved first and last residue. A D gene is named only where the DNA matches it firmly.

j_gene: TRBJ1-2
d_gene: TRBD1
v_gene: TRBV10-3
CDR3aa: AISEEGGGYGYT

j_gene: TRBJ1-2
d_gene: NA
v_gene: TRBV30
CDR3aa: AWNPGGGGYGYT

j_gene: TRBJ2-1
d_gene: TRBD1
v_gene: TRBV7-7
CDR3aa: ASSPYREGASEQF

j_gene: TRBJ1-4
d_gene: TRBD1
v_gene: TRBV5-6
CDR3aa: ASSSTGDDEKLF

j_gene: TRBJ2-2
d_gene: TRBD2
v_gene: TRBV4-3
CDR3aa: ASSPRLAGAGAGELF

j_gene: TRBJ2-3
d_gene: TRBD1
v_gene: TRBV19
CDR3aa: ASSVPSGRGSSTDTQY

j_gene: TRBJ2-7
d_gene: NA
v_gene: TRBV5-6
CDR3aa: ASSFRQTYEQY

j_gene: TRBJ1-3
d_gene: NA
v_gene: TRBV5-4
CDR3aa: ASSQDKSSGNTIY

j_gene: TRBJ2-1
d_gene: TRBD2
v_gene: TRBV5-1
CDR3aa: ASSFYGTSGSNEQF

j_gene: TRBJ1-2
d_gene: NA
v_gene: TRBV7-2
CDR3aa: ASSPPSLRDYGYT

j_gene: TRBJ1-1
d_gene: TRBD1
v_gene: TRBV6-1
CDR3aa: ASSEAVRTGRFTEAF

j_gene: TRBJ2-7
d_gene: NA
v_gene: TRBV5-8
CDR3aa: ASSLGYTGSYEQY

j_gene: TRBJ2-7
d_gene: TRBD2
v_gene: TRBV27
CDR3aa: ASIGLAGSEQY

j_gene: TRBJ1-1
d_gene: TRBD1
v_gene: TRBV11-2
CDR3aa: ASSPGGTEAF

j_gene: TRBJ2-7
d_gene: TRBD1
v_gene: TRBV11-3
CDR3aa: ASSLLGQRPYEQY

j_gene: TRBJ1-1
d_gene: TRBD1
v_gene: TRBV29-1
CDR3aa: SVEQGDTEAF

j_gene: TRBJ2-4
d_gene: NA
v_gene: TRBV19
CDR3aa: ASSTEIAKNIQY

j_gene: TRBJ1-3
d_gene: TRBD1
v_gene: TRBV25-1
CDR3aa: ASSSVGTGSSGNTIY

j_gene: TRBJ2-1
d_gene: TRBD2
v_gene: TRBV6-2/TRBV6-3
CDR3aa: ASSYSRLAGGNEQF

j_gene: TRBJ2-6
d_gene: TRBD2
v_gene: TRBV4-3
CDR3aa: ASSQGGRAGANVLT

j_gene: TRBJ1-1
d_gene: NA
v_gene: TRBV6-5
CDR3aa: ASSYGAGVTEAF

j_gene: TRBJ2-1
d_gene: TRBD2
v_gene: TRBV19
CDR3aa: ASSMGRDYNEQF

j_gene: TRBJ2-7
d_gene: NA
v_gene: TRBV6-5
CDR3aa: ASSYRGGAYEQY

j_gene: TRBJ1-2
d_gene: NA
v_gene: TRBV27
CDR3aa: ASSDGGDYGYT

j_gene: TRBJ1-3
d_gene: TRBD1
v_gene: TRBV19
CDR3aa: ASSIFGTVIGFSGNTIY

j_gene: TRBJ2-5
d_gene: NA
v_gene: TRBV20-1
CDR3aa: SATGKETQY

j_gene: TRBJ2-7
d_gene: TRBD1
v_gene: TRBV5-4
CDR3aa: ASSFTGGSYEQY

j_gene: TRBJ2-3
d_gene: NA
v_gene: TRBV30
CDR3aa: ARGLDTDTQY

j_gene: TRBJ1-2
d_gene: NA
v_gene: TRBV5-1
CDR3aa: ASSPQRPENYGYT

j_gene: TRBJ1-5
d_gene: NA
v_gene: TRBV18
CDR3aa: ASSPTGNQPQH